A single sample gave rise to the 31 T cell receptor beta chains below, sequenced in a study of blood T cell repertoires in COVID-19. Some clones are missing from TCRdb's copy, which holds only in-frame ones; the method was immunoSEQ multiplex PCR. The sample carries roughly 500,000 clones, over 75% recorded once. What was sequenced was PBMCs or T cells enriched from blood (not recorded which). Every receptor here comes from a woman aged 40 to 50 who had recovered from COVID-19.

The chain recombines TRBV6-2 or TRBV6-3 with TRBJ2-4; TRBD2 might be the D (6 bases). CDR3 length equals 14 residues. V lost 3 bases to trimming and J lost 3 bases, with 9 bases between them. The germline CDR1 and CDR2 sequences are MNHEY and SVGEGT. CDR3 nucleotides: TGTGCCAGCAGTTATACGGGGGTCAAAAACATTCAGTACTTC. This sequence encodes CASSYTGVKNIQYF.

The rearrangement links TRBV27 to TRBJ1-2; 7 bases align to TRBD1. From germline, CDR1 is MNHEY and CDR2 SMNVEV (reference sequence). The CDR3 is made up of 13 amino acids. Trimming took 4 bases from V and 4 from J; bases not matched to a gene: 3. CDR3 in DNA: TGTGCCAGCAGTTCCTACAGGGGCTATGGCTACACCTTC. It is translated as CASSSYRGYGYTF.

The rearrangement joins TRBV19 to TRBJ1-3; 8 nucleotides align to TRBD1. Germline CDR1 reads LNHDA; CDR2 reads SQIVND (reference sequence). V gave up 1 base and J gave up 5 bases; unmatched junction bases: 4. The CDR3 has 15 amino acids. The CDR3 sequence is CASSIGRTGRNTIYF. CDR3 bases: TGTGCCAGTAGTATAGGGCGGACAGGGAGAAACACCATATATTTT.

This clone was seen just once. The chain is built from TRBV19 and TRBJ1-1; D gene uncertain. The germline gives CDR1 LNHDA, CDR2 SQIVND (reference sequence). V was shortened by 3 bases and J by 6 bases, with 17 bases between the two germline ends. This CDR3 contains 15 residues. The CDR3 DNA sequence: TGTGCCAGTAGTATTGGAGGATTATTATACCCTGAAGCTTTCTTT. Protein sequence: CASSIGGLLYPEAFF.

The J gene is TRBJ2-7, the V gene TRBV4-3; D gene ambiguous. Germline loops: CDR1 LGHNA, CDR2 YSLEER. Trimming shortened V by 1 base and J by 2 bases, and 9 bases separated the two germline ends. The CDR3 spans 14 residues. The chain's CDR3 is CASSQGNSPYEQYF. In DNA, the CDR3 is TGCGCCAGCAGCCAAGGCAACAGCCCCTACGAGCAGTACTTC.

The gene calls are TRBV21-1 and TRBJ1-2; TRBD1 is the table's D call and was not checked against the DNA. TRBV21-1 is given as a pseudogene. CDR3 size: 15 residues. The CDR3 DNA sequence: TGTGCCAGCAGCAAAGCGCAAGAACAGAACTATGGCTACACCTTC. It encodes CASSKAQEQNYGYTF.

The V call is TRBV7-2, the J call TRBJ1-4, with no clear D. V gave up 4 bases and J gave up 8 bases, with 17 bases separating them. This CDR3 comprises 15 residues. The germline V gene has CDR1 SGHTA and CDR2 FQGNSA. Here the CDR3 reads CASSSAGSSPEKLFF. The CDR3 nucleotides are TGTGCCAGCAGCTCCGCAGGCAGCTCGCCGGAAAAACTGTTTTTT.

The chain recombines TRBV15 with TRBJ1-2; the D is unclear. V gave up 1 base and J gave up 0 bases, with 9 bases separating them. Germline loops: CDR1 LNHNV, CDR2 YYDKDF (reference sequence). This CDR3 has 15 residues. The CDR3 DNA follows: TGTGCCACCAGCAGAGTCATGCGGGCTAACTATGGCTACACCTTC. Residues: CATSRVMRANYGYTF.

This clone came up once. The J gene is TRBJ2-2, the V gene TRBV18; 10 bases map to TRBD2. CDR1 is KGHSH and CDR2 is LQKENI in the germline V gene. V dropped 4 bases and J dropped 4; count of bases not matched to a gene: 9. CDR3 length: 17 residues. The CDR3 region is CASSRLTSGTATGELFF. DNA of the CDR3: TGTGCCAGCTCACGGTTAACTAGCGGGACGGCCACCGGGGAGCTGTTTTTT.

The chain combines TRBV4-3 with TRBJ1-1, with 8 bases fitting TRBD1. V shed 4 bases, J shed 10 bases, and the junction held 14 bases outside the gene matches. The germline gives CDR1 LGHNA, CDR2 YSLEER. This CDR3 is built from 15 residues. This CDR3 reads CASSPRLQGAGGAFF. CDR3 DNA sequence: TGCGCCAGCAGCCCACGGTTGCAGGGGGCGGGTGGAGCTTTCTTT.

This rearrangement joins TRBV27 to TRBJ2-7, with D possibly matching TRBD1 (6 bases). The germline V gene encodes CDR1 MNHEY and CDR2 SMNVEV (reference sequence). Trimming removed 8 bases from V and 7 bases from J, with 15 bases in between. The CDR3 length is 12 residues. This CDR3 reads CASRQALGEQYF. The CDR3, as DNA: TGTGCCAGCCGACAGGCCCTGGGTGAGCAGTACTTC.

The chain joins TRBV29-1 to TRBJ2-7; 11 nucleotides line up with TRBD1. The CDR3 consists of 15 residues. The V and J ends lost 1 base and 2 bases, in that order; junction bases with no gene match: 4. From germline, CDR1 is SQVTM and CDR2 ANQGSEA. CDR3 sequence (DNA): TGCAGCGTTGAAGTGGGACAGGGGGGCCCCTACGAGCAGTACTTC. Its translation: CSVEVGQGGPYEQYF.

This clone was detected once. This chain joins TRBV7-9 and TRBJ1-4; D unresolved. CDR3 length equals 18 residues. Germline values: CDR1 SEHNR, CDR2 FQNEAQ (reference sequence). Trimming shortened V by 4 bases and J by 3 bases, and 21 bases separated the two germline ends. This CDR3 reads CASSSGVGSANPNEKLFF. CDR3 sequence (DNA): TGTGCCAGCAGCTCCGGAGTCGGGTCGGCGAATCCTAATGAAAAACTGTTTTTT.

This clone was picked up one time. The chain is built from TRBV4-1 and TRBJ2-1; 9 nucleotides agree with TRBD1. CDR1 and CDR2 (germline): MGHRA, YSYEKL. V lost 4 bases to trimming and J lost 4 bases; unmatched junction nucleotides: 5. This CDR3 comprises 15 residues. Written as DNA, the CDR3 is TGCGCCAGCAGCCCCAGACAGGGGGAGTACAATGAGCAGTTCTTC. It specifies CASSPRQGEYNEQFF.

The chain uses TRBV19 and TRBJ2-3, with D perhaps matching TRBD2 (5 bases). The CDR3 is 14 residues long. Germline CDR1 is LNHDA and CDR2 is SQIVND (reference sequence). Trimming removed 3 bases at V and 5 bases at J, with 12 bases between. The CDR3 sequence is CASSIRGIGDTQYF. CDR3 bases: TGTGCCAGTAGTATCCGAGGGATAGGAGATACGCAGTATTTT.

The gene calls are TRBV7-9 and TRBJ2-7; the D is unclear. Germline V gene lookup returns CDR1 SEHNR and CDR2 FQNEAQ (reference sequence). Trimming took 6 bases from V and 0 from J, leaving 3 bases between them. The CDR3 sequence is 11 residues long. The CDR3 DNA reads TGTGCCAGCAGTCGCTCCTACGAGCAGTACTTC. Encoded protein: CASSRSYEQYF.

V usage is TRBV7-8 and J usage is TRBJ2-7; 10 bases line up with TRBD1. The J segment lost 4 bases and the V segment lost 5 bases, leaving 14 bases of the junction unmatched. The CDR3 length is 17 residues. Germline V gene data show CDR1 as SGHVS and CDR2 as FQNEAQ. CDR3 sequence reads: CASSARRADRGIYEQYF. CDR3 in DNA: TGTGCCAGCAGCGCCCGAAGAGCGGACAGGGGGATATACGAGCAGTACTTC.

CDR3 bases: TGTGCCAGCAGTTACTCGAGTGTAGGGACTGTAGGCTACACCTTC. Amino acids: CASSYSSVGTVGYTF. This rearrangement joins TRBV6-5 to TRBJ1-2; perhaps TRBD1 as D (5 bases). Trimming pared 0 bases from V and 8 bases from J, leaving 16 bases between. The length of the CDR3 is 15 residues. Germline V gene data show CDR1 as MNHEY and CDR2 as SVGAGI.

The chain links TRBV29-1 to TRBJ2-3, with 9 positions matching TRBD1. CDR3 size: 13 residues. V was clipped by 7 bases and J by 3 bases; unmatched bases: 5. CDR1 and CDR2 from the germline V gene are SQVTM and ANQGSEA. The CDR3 sequence is CSAMTGGTDTQYF. CDR3 nucleotides: TGCAGCGCCATGACAGGGGGGACAGATACGCAGTATTTT.

The chain couples TRBV5-6 to TRBJ2-2, with 7 bases aligning to TRBD2. The germline V gene encodes CDR1 SGHDT and CDR2 YYEEEE. The CDR3 loop spans 17 amino acids. The V gene end was trimmed by 2 bases and the J gene end by 0 bases; junction bases not matched to a gene: 7. The chain's CDR3 is CASSLKPSGPNTGELFF. The CDR3 DNA reads as TGTGCCAGCAGCTTAAAACCTAGCGGACCGAACACCGGGGAGCTGTTTTTT.

In its sample, this clone was seen once. The V and J genes are TRBV28 and TRBJ1-5; D gene unclear. Looked up from germline, CDR1 is MDHEN and CDR2 is SYDVKM. The length of the CDR3 is 15 residues. The germline V and J ends were trimmed by 5 bases and 1 base, with 12 bases remaining between them. The CDR3 DNA reads TGTGCCAGCAGTCTCCTGGAGGAGAGCAATCAGCCCCAGCATTTT. Translated: CASSLLEESNQPQHF. Together with reference TRBV28 and TRBJ1-5, the CDR3 gives the full variable domain: DVKVTQSSRYLVKRTGEKVFLECVQDMDHENMFWYRQDPGLGLRLIYFSYDVKMKEKGDIPEGYSVSREKKERFSLILESASTNQTSMYLCASSLLEESNQPQHFGDGTRLSIL.

V usage is TRBV18 and J usage is TRBJ1-2; no firm D call. The CDR3 loop spans 12 amino acids. V shed 2 bases and J shed 4 bases, with 5 bases lying between them. The germline CDR1 and CDR2 sequences are KGHSH and LQKENI. Here the CDR3 reads CASSPSLYGYTF. The CDR3 nucleotides read TGTGCCAGCTCACCATCCCTCTATGGCTACACCTTC. Full variable domain (remainder filled in from reference TRBV18 and TRBJ1-2): NAGVMQNPRHLVRRRGQEARLRCSPMKGHSHVYWYRQLPEEGLKFMVYLQKENIIDESGMPKERFSAEFPKEGPSILRIQQVVRGDSAAYFCASSPSLYGYTFGSGTRLTVV.

The rearrangement links TRBV5-1 to TRBJ1-1, with D perhaps matching TRBD1 (5 bases). CDR1 and CDR2 (germline): SGHRS, YFSETQ. The CDR3 length is 14 residues. The germline V and J ends were trimmed by 1 base and 7 bases, with 14 bases remaining between them. CDR3 in DNA: TGCGCCAGCAGCTTGACAGGCCCCCCTGATGAAGCTTTCTTT. Translation: CASSLTGPPDEAFF.

V and J are TRBV27 and TRBJ2-3; D remains unclear. V dropped 1 base and J dropped 0 bases, with 8 bases sitting between them. Germline V gene sequence: CDR1 MNHEY, CDR2 SMNVEV (reference sequence). The CDR3 is 15 residues long. CDR3 sequence (DNA): TGTGCCAGCAGTTTATGGCAGGCTAGCACAGATACGCAGTATTTT. Its protein is CASSLWQASTDTQYF.

This chain links TRBV9 with TRBJ1-5; tentative D call: TRBD1 (5 bases). The germline CDR1 and CDR2 sequences are SGDLS and YYNGEE. There are 16 residues in the CDR3. V was shortened by 0 bases and J by 2 bases, with 12 bases between the two germline ends. The CDR3: CASSVGVGEGNQPQHF. The CDR3 region has the DNA TGTGCCAGCAGCGTAGGTGTAGGGGAAGGCAATCAGCCCCAGCATTTT.

J is TRBJ1-6 and V is TRBV2; 8 nucleotides match TRBD1. The CDR3 is made up of 14 amino acids. Germline CDR1 is SNHLY and CDR2 is FYNNEI. V trimming: 5 bases; J trimming: 7 bases; junction bases outside the gene matches: 4. CDR3: CASSKDRDNSPLHF. The CDR3 DNA reads TGTGCCAGCAGTAAGGACAGGGACAATTCACCCCTCCACTTT. Full variable domain (remainder filled in from reference TRBV2 and TRBJ1-6): EPEVTQTPSHQVTQMGQEVILRCVPISNHLYFYWYRQILGQKVEFLVSFYNNEISEKSEIFDDQFSVERPDGSNFTLKIRSTKLEDSAMYFCASSKDRDNSPLHFGNGTRLTVT.

The chain carries TRBV12-3 or TRBV12-4 and TRBJ2-1, with D maybe TRBD2 (5 bases). V lost 1 base to trimming and J lost 5 bases, with 6 bases between them. The CDR3 has 13 amino acids. CDR3 DNA sequence: TGTGCCAGCAGTTTAGGGGGAGACAATGAGCAGTTCTTC. The encoded protein is CASSLGGDNEQFF.

V and J are TRBV6-5 and TRBJ2-7; 11 bases are shared with TRBD1. With 6 bases clipped from V and 4 bases from J, the junction kept 5 bases outside the gene matches. The CDR3 loop spans 14 amino acids. Germline V lookup: CDR1 MNHEY, CDR2 SVGAGI. The CDR3 sequence: CASSAGQGVYEQYF. The CDR3 nucleotides are TGTGCCAGCAGCGCGGGACAGGGGGTTTACGAGCAGTACTTC.

The table lists this clone with a count of one. V gene TRBV2 combines with J gene TRBJ1-5; the D gene is possibly TRBD1 (6 bases). This CDR3 is built from 16 residues. The V end was cut by 7 bases, the J end by 4 bases, with 20 bases between. CDR1 and CDR2 (germline): SNHLY, FYNNEI. The CDR3 is CASNFALGQQNQPQHF. CDR3 DNA sequence: TGTGCCAGCAATTTTGCACTTGGACAGCAAAATCAGCCCCAGCATTTT.

The chain has TRBV11-2 and TRBJ2-1; TRBD2 matches at 10 bases. The CDR3 consists of 15 residues. The J segment lost 10 bases and the V segment lost 1 base, leaving 7 bases of the junction unmatched. Germline V gives CDR1 SGHAT, CDR2 FQNNGV. In nucleotides, the CDR3 is TGTGCCAGCAGCTTAGCAGCGGGAGGGCCAAGGGAGCAGTTCTTC. Amino acids: CASSLAAGGPREQFF.

DNA for the CDR3: TGTGCCATCAGGAGTGTTGAGGGTCAGCCCCAGCATTTT. Its translation: CAIRSVEGQPQHF. The J gene is TRBJ1-5, the V gene TRBV10-3; D uncertain. The CDR3 spans 13 residues. Germline V gene sequence: CDR1 ENHRY, CDR2 SYGVKD. Trimming stripped 6 bases from V and 6 bases from J, with 12 bases between.